One sample yielded the 32 T cell receptor beta chains listed below, sequenced in a study of CD8 T cells in ankylosing spondylitis. MiXCR, run by TCRdb on the 5' RACE reads, gives a single entry per CDR3 protein. The table lists under 150,000 distinct CDR3 sequences, 9.5% to 12% of them singletons. Sequencing used blood, either unsorted or a sorted T cell fraction (not recorded which). The receptors come from a female donor with ankylosing spondylitis or in good health (not recorded which).

This clonotype was picked up many times. The genes are TRBV7-9 and TRBJ1-1; D is possibly TRBD1 (5 bases). This CDR3 has 16 amino acids. The V gene lost 5 bases and the J gene lost 6 bases, with 22 bases spanning the gap. Germline CDR1 is SEHNR and CDR2 is FQNEAQ (reference sequence). CDR3 amino acids: CASSRTGSGGVAEAFF. Written as DNA, the CDR3 is TGTGCCAGCAGCCGAACAGGCTCCGGAGGGGTAGCTGAAGCTTTCTTT.

This clonotype was detected ten times or more. The V gene is TRBV15, the J gene TRBJ2-3; TRBD2 agrees at 7 bases. Germline V gives CDR1 LNHNV, CDR2 YYDKDF (reference sequence). This CDR3 has 17 amino acids. Trimming took 5 bases from V and 1 from J; bases not matched to a gene: 12. In nucleotides, the CDR3 is TGTGCCACCAGCGTCAACCCCCTGGCGGGGGGCACAGATACGCAGTATTTT. It specifies CATSVNPLAGGTDTQYF.

This clonotype was seen at least ten times. V is TRBV28 and J is TRBJ1-5; D is unclear. Trimming cost V 6 bases and J 5 bases, with 8 bases left between them. Germline-derived CDR1 and CDR2 are MDHEN and SYDVKM. The CDR3 is 12 residues long. CDR3 sequence: CASSANHQPQHF. For the CDR3, the DNA is TGTGCCAGCAGCGCAAACCATCAGCCCCAGCATTTT.

There are many counts of this clonotype. The J gene is TRBJ2-3, the V gene TRBV20-1, with TRBD2 matching over 8 bases. Trimming took 7 bases from V and 2 from J; bases not matched to a gene: 5. Germline V gene sequence: CDR1 DFQATT, CDR2 SNEGSKA (reference sequence). This CDR3 region has 13 residues. CDR3 nucleotides: TGCAGTGGTCCAGCGGGGGTCACAGATACGCAGTATTTT. Protein product: CSGPAGVTDTQYF.

This clonotype was recorded only once. The chain is built from TRBV12-3 or TRBV12-4 and TRBJ2-7; no firm D call. V lost 2 bases and J 7 bases, leaving 9 bases between the germline ends. CDR3 length: 12 residues. CDR3 nucleotide sequence: TGTGCCAGCAGTTTATTTGGTGGGGAGCAGTACTTC. Translating gives CASSLFGGEQYF.

This clonotype came up many times. V and J are TRBV19 and TRBJ2-2; D call uncertain. The CDR3 spans 12 residues. Per the germline V gene, CDR1 is LNHDA and CDR2 is SQIVND (reference sequence). V was shortened by 3 bases and J by 2 bases, with 1 base between the two germline ends. This CDR3 is CASSINTGELFF. Written as DNA, the CDR3 is TGTGCCAGTAGTATTAACACCGGGGAGCTGTTTTTT.

This clonotype was found many times. This chain links TRBV28 with TRBJ2-1; the match to TRBD2 covers 8 bases. This CDR3 region has 15 residues. Germline V lookup: CDR1 MDHEN, CDR2 SYDVKM. V lost 1 base to trimming and J lost 4 bases; unmatched junction nucleotides: 3. CDR3 loop: CASSLSGGAYNEQFF. Here the CDR3 DNA reads TGTGCCAGCAGTTTATCGGGGGGGGCGTACAATGAGCAGTTCTTC.

This clonotype was counted ten times or more. The CDR3 reads CSAQSASGNSVVYEQYF. CDR3 sequence (DNA): TGCAGTGCCCAGAGTGCGAGCGGGAATTCAGTGGTTTACGAGCAGTACTTC. The gene calls are TRBV20-1 and TRBJ2-7; 7 positions agree with TRBD2. This CDR3 has 17 residues. V lost 6 bases to trimming and J lost 4 bases; unmatched junction nucleotides: 21. Germline V gene sequence: CDR1 DFQATT, CDR2 SNEGSKA (reference sequence).

Ten or more counts support this clonotype. CDR3 coding DNA: TGCAGTGCTAGTAGACAGGGGGCAAACTACGAGCAGTACTTC. Protein: CSASRQGANYEQYF. The V and J genes are TRBV20-1 and TRBJ2-7; 10 positions agree with TRBD1. V lost 3 bases, J lost 3 bases, and 5 bases stayed unmatched. From germline, CDR1 is DFQATT and CDR2 SNEGSKA (reference sequence). The CDR3 extends over 14 amino acids.

This clonotype was observed many times. The chain recombines TRBV20-1 with TRBJ2-3; 9 positions match TRBD2. CDR3 size: 14 residues. V was pared by 4 bases and J by 0 bases, with 2 bases of the junction left unmatched. Germline V gene sequence: CDR1 DFQATT, CDR2 SNEGSKA (reference sequence). The CDR3 DNA sequence: TGCAGTGCTAAAGGGACTAGCAGCACAGATACGCAGTATTTT. Translation: CSAKGTSSTDTQYF.

This clonotype was counted at least ten times. This chain links TRBV5-1 with TRBJ1-2; 8 positions match TRBD1. The germline CDR1 and CDR2 sequences are SGHRS and YFSETQ. The junction had 10 bases not matched to a gene; V was cut back by 4 bases and J by 8 bases. CDR3 length: 14 residues. The CDR3 sequence: CASSPTATGEGYTF. CDR3 in DNA: TGCGCCAGCAGCCCAACCGCGACAGGGGAAGGCTACACCTTC.

This clonotype was counted many times. The V call is TRBV10-3, the J call TRBJ1-1; no reliable D call. This CDR3 region has 12 residues. The ends were cut back, 2 bases at V and 7 bases at J, with 8 bases in the middle. Germline V CDR1 and CDR2: ENHRY, SYGVKD. CDR3 sequence: CAISETEDEAFF. As DNA, the CDR3 is TGTGCCATCAGTGAGACAGAAGATGAAGCTTTCTTT.

This clonotype was detected ten times or more. This chain links TRBV27 with TRBJ1-6; D not certain. This CDR3 has 13 residues. Trimming shortened V by 6 bases and J by 7 bases, and 10 bases separated the two germline ends. Germline V gives CDR1 MNHEY, CDR2 SMNVEV (reference sequence). The DNA for the CDR3 is TGTGCCAGCAGGGGAAGGGTGAATTCACCCCTCCACTTT. Translated: CASRGRVNSPLHF.

Many counts were recorded for this clonotype. CDR3 DNA sequence: TGTGCCAGCAGCCCTAATTCGGGAGGAGTACAGTTCTTC. This encodes CASSPNSGGVQFF. The gene calls are TRBV7-2 and TRBJ2-1; TRBD2 aligns across 7 bases. This CDR3 contains 13 residues. Germline V gene sequence: CDR1 SGHTA, CDR2 FQGNSA. Germline trimming cut 5 bases from V and 13 bases from J; bases unmatched to any gene: 11.

This clonotype was counted at least ten times. The chain links TRBV9 to TRBJ2-1; weak D call: TRBD1 (6 bases). There are 16 residues in the CDR3. Trimming stripped 0 bases from V and 3 bases from J, with 13 bases between. Germline-derived CDR1 and CDR2 are SGDLS and YYNGEE. In DNA form, the CDR3 reads TGTGCCAGCAGCGTAGAAGGGGACAACTACTACAATGAGCAGTTCTTC. Protein product: CASSVEGDNYYNEQFF.

This clonotype was picked up many times. V usage is TRBV29-1 and J usage is TRBJ2-1; a possible D gene is TRBD2 (6 bases). The germline CDR1 and CDR2 sequences are SQVTM and ANQGSEA. Trimming took 3 bases from V and 7 from J, leaving 13 bases between them. The CDR3 loop spans 13 amino acids. The CDR3 sequence: CSVDVKRANEQFF. CDR3 DNA sequence: TGCAGCGTTGATGTCAAGCGGGCTAATGAGCAGTTCTTC.

In this sample, this clonotype turned up many times. CDR3 in amino acids: CASSFEGHEQYF. DNA for the CDR3: TGTGCCAGCAGCTTTGAGGGTCACGAGCAGTACTTC. The chain joins TRBV7-9 to TRBJ2-7; tentatively, D is TRBD2 (5 bases). Per germline, CDR1 SEHNR and CDR2 FQNEAQ (reference sequence). The germline V and J ends were trimmed by 3 bases and 5 bases, with 8 bases remaining between them. The CDR3 covers 12 residues.

This clonotype has a count of ten or more. V usage is TRBV11-2 and J usage is TRBJ2-1, with D maybe TRBD2 (6 bases). The germline CDR1 and CDR2 sequences are SGHAT and FQNNGV. Trimming stripped 1 base from V and 4 bases from J, with 11 bases between. The CDR3 is 15 amino acids. The CDR3 reads CASSLGGETYNEQFF. CDR3 nucleotides: TGTGCCAGCAGCTTAGGGGGGGAGACATACAATGAGCAGTTCTTC.

This clonotype was picked up a small number of times. The V and J genes are TRBV18 and TRBJ1-1; D is unresolved. Germline CDR1 and CDR2: KGHSH and LQKENI. Deletions cut 0 bases from V and 5 bases from J, with 7 bases between. CDR3 size: 13 residues. CDR3 sequence: CASSPPIMTEAFF. CDR3 nucleotide sequence: TGTGCCAGCTCACCACCGATCATGACTGAAGCTTTCTTT.

The chain combines TRBV3-1 with TRBJ2-1, with 7 bases aligning to TRBD2. This CDR3 contains 16 residues. Germline assignment: CDR1 LGHDT and CDR2 YNNKEL (reference sequence). V lost 10 bases to trimming and J lost 6 bases; unmatched junction nucleotides: 18. CDR3 in amino acids: CATCRSKRDGGNEQFF. The CDR3 DNA reads TGTGCCACCTGCCGATCGAAGCGGGATGGTGGCAATGAGCAGTTCTTC.

This clonotype was counted many times. V is TRBV11-2 and J is TRBJ2-1; the D gene is possibly TRBD1 (5 bases). Trimming removed 4 bases at V and 0 bases at J, with 13 bases between. CDR1 is SGHAT, CDR2 FQNNGV, per germline. This CDR3 comprises 16 residues. The CDR3 loop is CASSSRPDSSYNEQFF. CDR3 nucleotide sequence: TGTGCCAGCAGCTCCAGACCTGACAGCTCCTACAATGAGCAGTTCTTC.

This clonotype was found many times. The V call is TRBV5-1, the J call TRBJ1-2, with D possibly TRBD1 on 5 matching bases. This CDR3 has 13 residues. The germline V and J ends were trimmed by 0 bases and 4 bases, with 7 bases remaining between them. Per the germline V gene, CDR1 is SGHRS and CDR2 is YFSETQ. Here the CDR3 reads CASSLGGTYGYTF. CDR3 DNA: TGCGCCAGCAGCTTGGGGGGGACCTATGGCTACACCTTC.

The table lists this clonotype with many counts. The rearrangement joins TRBV7-2 to TRBJ2-7; unclear D gene. The CDR3 is 11 residues long. In germline, CDR1 is SGHTA, CDR2 FQGNSA. V lost 2 bases to trimming and J lost 6 bases, with 5 bases between them. CDR3 protein: CASSLNGEQYF. The CDR3 DNA sequence: TGTGCCAGCAGCTTAAATGGCGAGCAGTACTTC. Looking up the rest from reference TRBV7-2 and TRBJ2-7 gives the full variable domain: GAGVSQSPSNKVTEKGKDVELRCDPISGHTALYWYRQSLGQGLEFLIYFQGNSAPDKSGLPSDRFSAERTGGSVSTLTIQRTQQEDSAVYLCASSLNGEQYFGPGTRLTVT.

This clonotype was picked up many times. The V gene is TRBV10-3, the J gene TRBJ1-5; D perhaps matches TRBD1 (5 bases). The V gene's germline CDR1 is ENHRY and CDR2 SYGVKD. The V and J ends lost 3 bases and 2 bases respectively, with 14 bases between them. The CDR3 extends over 16 amino acids. The CDR3: CAISERGSEGNQPQHF. The CDR3 DNA reads TGTGCCATCAGTGAAAGGGGCAGCGAGGGCAATCAGCCCCAGCATTTT.

This clonotype was observed a few times. J is TRBJ2-3 and V is TRBV7-8; D not resolved. Trimming removed 1 base from V and 2 bases from J, with 16 bases in between. CDR1 is SGHVS and CDR2 is FQNEAQ in the germline V gene. The CDR3 consists of 17 residues. Here the CDR3 reads CASSLEVGLSLTDTQYF. For the CDR3, the DNA is TGTGCCAGCAGCTTAGAAGTAGGGCTTAGTCTCACAGATACGCAGTATTTT.

This clonotype was recorded many times. J is TRBJ1-1 and V is TRBV7-9; D is unclear. Trimming took off 3 bases at V and 3 bases at J, with 8 bases between the two ends. The length of the CDR3 is 13 residues. Germline values: CDR1 SEHNR, CDR2 FQNEAQ (reference sequence). The DNA for the CDR3 is TGTGCCAGCAGCTTTGGCCCTGACACTGAAGCTTTCTTT. It translates to CASSFGPDTEAFF.

This clonotype has ten or more counts. The chain combines TRBV20-1 with TRBJ2-3; D is uncertain. V lost 6 bases to trimming and J lost 1 base, with 14 bases between them. The CDR3 sequence is 14 residues long. The germline gives CDR1 DFQATT, CDR2 SNEGSKA (reference sequence). CDR3: CSATLGEGTDTQYF. CDR3 in DNA: TGCAGTGCCACCCTAGGAGAGGGCACAGATACGCAGTATTTT.

The chain recombines TRBV20-1 with TRBJ2-7, with unresolved D. The germline V gene encodes CDR1 DFQATT and CDR2 SNEGSKA (reference sequence). V was trimmed by 4 bases and J by 1 base, leaving 11 bases between them. There are 13 residues in the CDR3. The CDR3 DNA is TGCAGTGCTAAGGACCCAAATTCCTACGAGCAGTACTTC. Amino acids: CSAKDPNSYEQYF.

This clonotype was counted at least ten times. This rearrangement joins TRBV19 to TRBJ1-2; D call uncertain. Per the germline V gene, CDR1 is LNHDA and CDR2 is SQIVND (reference sequence). This CDR3 comprises 16 residues. V was pared by 1 base and J by 6 bases, with 18 bases between. The CDR3 DNA reads TGTGCCAGTAGTATAGGACGGCGGCAGCCTGGGAATGGCTACACCTTC. Its protein is CASSIGRRQPGNGYTF.

This clonotype was detected ten times or more. V is TRBV5-1 and J is TRBJ1-2; D gene ambiguous. The V and J ends lost 4 bases and 2 bases respectively, with 12 bases between them. Germline V CDR1 and CDR2: SGHRS, YFSETQ. The length of the CDR3 is 14 residues. The CDR3 loop is CASSLSDGNYGYTF. CDR3 sequence (DNA): TGCGCCAGCAGCCTTTCGGACGGGAACTATGGCTACACCTTC.

The chain recombines TRBV30 with TRBJ2-1, with TRBD2 identical over 12 bases. The V segment lost 2 bases and the J segment 10 bases; nucleotides outside the gene matches: 6. From germline, CDR1 is GTSNPN and CDR2 SVGIG (reference sequence). The CDR3 extends over 14 amino acids. CDR3 in DNA: TGTGCCTGGAGTCGACTAGCGGGAGCAATCGAGCAGTTCTTC. It specifies CAWSRLAGAIEQFF.

This clonotype was counted ten times or more. The V and J genes are TRBV20-1 and TRBJ2-7, with TRBD1 matching over 8 bases. Trimming took 3 bases from V and 0 from J; bases not matched to a gene: 4. This CDR3 contains 14 residues. In germline, CDR1 is DFQATT, CDR2 SNEGSKA (reference sequence). In DNA form, the CDR3 reads TGCAGTGCTAGGACGACAGGGGCCTCCTACGAGCAGTACTTC. It codes for CSARTTGASYEQYF.